This T cell receptor (beta chain) was recorded in a study of radiation and T cells in renal cell carcinoma. General observations from the study: Top tumor clonotypes rose in blood 2 weeks post-radiation, then contracted. Baseline intratumoral clonotype presence is unknown without pretreatment biopsies.

Germline values: CDR1 LGHNA, CDR2 YNFKEQ. This CDR3 is 18 amino acids long. V was shortened by 4 bases and J by 3 bases, with 21 bases between the two germline ends. Time point in this sample: blood 2 weeks post-SBRT. As to treatment: 15 Gy SBRT to primary tumor, nephrectomy 4 weeks later. Blood was sampled at baseline, 2 weeks and 4 weeks after SBRT. Clear cell pathology was present in this patient's renal cell carcinoma. To note about this clone: What it binds is unknown.

Assay used: immunoSEQ multiplex PCR; TCRdb lists only in-frame clones, some missing. The top ten clones hold around 28% of a sample with 45,000 to 55,000 clones, 80% of them seen once. Sequences were derived from blood, sampled from a patient whose treatment included radiotherapy and nephrectomy. This TCR derives from a woman between 65 and 79 years old with renal cell carcinoma. J is TRBJ2-2 and V is TRBV4-2; weak D call: TRBD2 (6 bases). For the CDR3, the DNA is TGTGCCAGCAGCCCTTCCTCTAGCGCCCTACAGGACACCGGGGAGCTGTTTTTT. This sequence encodes CASSPSSSALQDTGELFF.